The rows below give T cell receptor beta chains drawn from one sample of a study of cytomegalovirus exposure and HLA in healthy donors. Sequencing was performed with immunoSEQ multiplex PCR; in TCRdb, only in-frame clones are kept and a portion is missing. The table lists fewer than 110,000 clones, about 71% of them singletons. The material sequenced was PBMCs. The source of these receptors is a woman aged 45-65 years in good health and CMV-seronegative. CDR3s include the opening cysteine and the closing phenylalanine or tryptophan. A D gene is named only where the DNA matches it firmly. Size tells how often a clone was seen (once, few, many) or the class of an expanded clone, and some rows leave it out.

j_call v_call d_call clone_size cdr3_aa cdr3_nt
TRBJ2-7 TRBV10-2 . few CASSESGAPSYEQYF TGCGCCAGCAGTGAGTCGGGAGCACCCTCCTACGAGCAGTACTTC
TRBJ2-7 TRBV5-4 TRBD2 . CASSPGGSGEQYF TGTGCCAGCAGCCCGGGGGGGAGCGGCGAGCAGTACTTC
TRBJ2-5 TRBV19 TRBD2 . CASSRLAVGETQYF TGTGCCAGTAGTAGACTAGCGGTGGGGGAGACCCAGTACTTC
TRBJ2-1 TRBV14 . . CASSHRPDYNEQFF TGTGCCAGCAGCCACAGGCCCGACTACAATGAGCAGTTCTTC
TRBJ2-3 TRBV27 . . CASSLLGAASTDTQYF TGTGCCAGCAGTTTATTGGGGGCAGCTAGCACAGATACGCAGTATTTT
TRBJ2-7 TRBV4-1 . few CASSQFLAGGYEQYF TGCGCCAGCAGCCAGTTCTTGGCTGGCGGCTACGAGCAGTACTTC
TRBJ2-7 TRBV19 TRBD2 . CASSTTSGATYEQYF TGTGCCAGTAGTACTACTAGCGGGGCTACCTACGAGCAGTACTTC
TRBJ1-3 TRBV19 . . CASSIDLGSVGGNTIYF TGTGCCAGTAGTATAGATCTCGGGAGTGTAGGAGGAAACACCATATATTTT
TRBJ1-6 TRBV5-1 TRBD1 few CASRPQGDASPLHF TGCGCCAGCAGACCACAGGGGGATGCTTCACCCCTCCACTTT
TRBJ2-1 TRBV7-8 TRBD1 few CASSLSSQGAGDEQFF TGTGCCAGCAGCTTAAGTAGCCAGGGGGCCGGGGATGAGCAGTTCTTC
TRBJ2-1 TRBV2 . . CASLPLGEDNEQFF TGTGCCAGCCTTCCATTGGGAGAGGACAATGAGCAGTTCTTC
TRBJ1-2 TRBV5-4 TRBD1 . CASSTRQGWYGYTF TGTGCCAGCAGCACCCGACAGGGCTGGTATGGCTACACCTTC
TRBJ2-2 TRBV6-5 TRBD2 . CASSYSSGIGTGELFF TGTGCCAGCAGTTACTCGAGCGGGATCGGCACCGGGGAGCTGTTTTTT
TRBJ1-5 TRBV2 . . CASSGTVNSNQPQHF TGTGCCAGCAGTGGGACAGTTAATAGCAATCAGCCCCAGCATTTT
TRBJ2-7 TRBV27 . few CASSLLQGSFNYEQYF TGTGCCAGCAGTTTATTACAGGGTTCTTTTAACTACGAGCAGTACTTC
TRBJ2-7 TRBV5-1 TRBD2 . CASSPLPGGSRTITYEQYF TGCGCCAGCAGTCCTCTACCCGGGGGGTCCCGTACTATTACCTACGAGCAGTACTTC
TRBJ2-1 TRBV27 . . CASRPIKGVLLHNEQFF TGTGCCAGCAGACCCATCAAAGGGGTTTTATTACACAATGAGCAGTTCTTC
TRBJ2-7 TRBV6-5 TRBD1 . CASSDRDSSYEQYF TGTGCCAGCAGTGACCGGGACAGCTCCTACGAGCAGTACTTC
TRBJ1-6 TRBV7-9 TRBD1 . CASSLDRGSPLHF TGTGCCAGCAGCTTAGACAGGGGTTCACCCCTCCACTTT